What follows are 29 T cell receptor beta chains derived from one specimen sequenced in a study of T cells in Graves' hyperthyroidism and ophthalmopathy. What was amplified from RNA transcripts were TCR beta CDR3 regions. Carried out on the TCR CDR3, a first-round RT-PCR used the HTBI primer set. MiXCR, run by TCRdb on the multiplex PCR reads, gives a single entry per CDR3 protein. The top ten hold roughly 3% of the sample, which has about 600,000 distinct CDR3 sequences, 16% seen once. The sample comprised blood. Receptor source: a woman in her forties with Graves' ophthalmopathy.

Only a few counts were recorded for this clonotype. This chain connects TRBV5-1 to TRBJ1-2; 11 nucleotides agree with TRBD1. V was clipped by 5 bases and J by 6 bases; unmatched bases: 9. From germline, CDR1 is SGHRS and CDR2 YFSETQ. The CDR3 is 15 residues long. This CDR3 reads CASRLGQGAEDGYTF. In DNA, the CDR3 is TGCGCCAGCAGACTCGGACAGGGGGCAGAGGATGGCTACACCTTC.

This clonotype was seen ten or more times. The chain employs TRBV27 and TRBJ2-7; D gene ambiguous. The CDR3 sequence is 14 residues long. Germline V gene sequence: CDR1 MNHEY, CDR2 SMNVEV (reference sequence). V gave up 2 bases and J gave up 3 bases, with 11 bases separating them. The CDR3: CASSLKGGSYEQYF. The CDR3 nucleotides read TGTGCCAGCAGTTTAAAGGGCGGAAGCTACGAGCAGTACTTC.

This chain connects TRBV19 to TRBJ2-5, with 14 bases matching TRBD2. Germline assignment: CDR1 LNHDA and CDR2 SQIVND (reference sequence). This CDR3 is 15 amino acids long. J gave up 4 bases and V 5 bases, and 3 bases lay outside the gene matches. This CDR3 is CASSFGLAGGETQYF. The CDR3 bases are TGTGCCAGTAGTTTCGGACTAGCGGGAGGAGAGACCCAGTACTTC.

This clonotype was recorded at least ten times. V and J are TRBV11-2 and TRBJ2-1; 8 bases match TRBD2. The V gene end was trimmed by 3 bases and the J gene end by 4 bases; junction bases not matched to a gene: 5. Germline V gene data show CDR1 as SGHAT and CDR2 as FQNNGV. This CDR3 is 15 amino acids long. The CDR3 DNA reads as TGTGCCAGCAGCTTCAAATCTAGCGGGTACAATGAGCAGTTCTTC. This sequence encodes CASSFKSSGYNEQFF.

This clonotype was seen a handful of times. V usage is TRBV5-5 and J usage is TRBJ2-5, with 9 bases matching TRBD2. CDR1 and CDR2 (germline): SGHKS, YYEKEE (reference sequence). This CDR3 region has 15 residues. V dropped 5 bases and J dropped 4; count of bases not matched to a gene: 9. The CDR3 is CASSLGLAGIETQYF. The CDR3 coding sequence is TGTGCCAGCAGTCTTGGGCTAGCGGGGATAGAGACCCAGTACTTC.

This clonotype was seen more than once but under ten times. This chain connects TRBV6-1 to TRBJ1-2; a possible D gene is TRBD1 (5 bases). Trimming took off 6 bases at V and 4 bases at J, with 15 bases between the two ends. CDR3 length equals 14 residues. CDR1 and CDR2 (germline): MNHNS, SASEGT. This chain's CDR3 is CASRPRGRAYGYTF. DNA for the CDR3: TGTGCCAGCAGGCCCCGGGGCCGGGCCTATGGCTACACCTTC.

The chain has TRBV7-2 and TRBJ2-6; D gene uncertain. Germline loops: CDR1 SGHTA, CDR2 FQGNSA. The CDR3 spans 18 residues. Trimming removed 5 bases at V and 1 base at J, with 18 bases between. For the CDR3, the DNA is TGTGCCAGCAGCCCCCGGCCATTTCTCATGTCTGGGGCCAACGTCCTGACTTTC. Protein sequence: CASSPRPFLMSGANVLTF.

This clonotype has more than one count but fewer than ten. The rearrangement links TRBV19 to TRBJ1-2; D is uncertain. The CDR3 is 13 amino acids. The V end lost 10 bases, the J end lost 6 bases, and 18 bases lay between the germline ends. The germline gives CDR1 LNHDA, CDR2 SQIVND (reference sequence). CDR3 sequence (DNA): TGTGCCACCAGTAATATTCTAAGGAATGGCTACACCTTC. Translated: CATSNILRNGYTF.

At least ten counts were recorded for this clonotype. The V and J genes are TRBV6-5 and TRBJ2-7; tentative D call: TRBD2 (5 bases). The CDR3 totals 16 residues. Trimming cost V 0 bases and J 7 bases, with 19 bases left between them. Germline CDR1 MNHEY, CDR2 SVGAGI. For the CDR3, the DNA is TGTGCCAGCAGTTACTCGAATGCGGCCACAACGGGAGAGCAGTACTTC. Its protein is CASSYSNAATTGEQYF.

This clonotype showed up many times. The chain employs TRBV11-2 and TRBJ2-7, with TRBD1 identical over 9 bases. Looked up from germline, CDR1 is SGHAT and CDR2 is FQNNGV. This CDR3 region has 16 residues. With V trimmed by 5 bases and J by 4 bases, 12 bases remained unmatched. CDR3 amino acids: CASSPGTGNGGYEQYF. The CDR3 DNA reads TGTGCCAGCAGCCCTGGGACAGGGAATGGAGGATACGAGCAGTACTTC.

This clonotype was detected ten times or more. CDR3 DNA: TGTGCCAGCAGCGTAGGGGGCCGGTATGGCTACACCTTC. Protein sequence: CASSVGGRYGYTF. V and J are TRBV11-2 and TRBJ1-2, with 7 bases that match TRBD1. V dropped 5 bases and J dropped 5; count of bases not matched to a gene: 5. The germline gives CDR1 SGHAT, CDR2 FQNNGV. The CDR3 consists of 13 residues.

The chain couples TRBV15 to TRBJ2-1; 12 bases map to TRBD2. CDR3 length equals 17 residues. Germline CDR1 LNHNV, CDR2 YYDKDF (reference sequence). V lost 0 bases to trimming and J lost 7 bases; unmatched junction nucleotides: 7. CDR3 coding DNA: TGTGCCACCAGCAGAGATCTTGGACTAGCGGGAATTAATGAGCAGTTCTTC. Its translation is CATSRDLGLAGINEQFF.

In this sample, this clonotype turned up a few times. The rearrangement joins TRBV9 to TRBJ1-5, with TRBD1 as a possible D gene (5 bases). V was shortened by 2 bases and J by 1 base, with 10 bases between the two germline ends. Germline CDR1 SGDLS, CDR2 YYNGEE. The CDR3 is 15 amino acids. The CDR3 reads CASSVGADSNQPQHF. Here the CDR3 DNA reads TGTGCCAGCAGCGTTGGGGCAGACAGCAATCAGCCCCAGCATTTT.

This clonotype appeared a few times. The rearrangement links TRBV3-1 to TRBJ1-4, with 7 bases lining up with TRBD1. Germline trimming cut 4 bases from V and 2 bases from J; bases unmatched to any gene: 4. Germline V gene sequence: CDR1 LGHDT, CDR2 YNNKEL (reference sequence). CDR3 length equals 15 residues. The CDR3 DNA is TGTGCCAGCAGCCGGGGGGACAGCACTAATGAAAAACTGTTTTTT. Its protein product is CASSRGDSTNEKLFF. The full variable domain, in which reference TRBV3-1 and TRBJ1-4 provide the parts outside the CDR3, is DTAVSQTPKYLVTQMGNDKSIKCEQNLGHDTMYWYKQDSKKFLKIMFSYNNKELIINETVPNRFSPKSPDKAHLNLHINSLELGDSAVYFCASSRGDSTNEKLFFGSGTQLSVL.

This clonotype has at least ten counts. The chain combines TRBV28 with TRBJ1-5, with a possible D match to TRBD1 (5 bases). Germline V gives CDR1 MDHEN, CDR2 SYDVKM. Between the trimmed V and J ends, which lost 6 bases and 7 bases, there was a span of 16 bases. The CDR3 consists of 14 residues. In DNA form, the CDR3 reads TGTGCCAGCAGCCCGGGACCCACGGGCCAGCCCCAGCATTTT. Amino acid sequence: CASSPGPTGQPQHF.

The CDR3 loop reads CASSSTDANEKLFF. The CDR3 bases are TGTGCCAGTAGTTCAACGGACGCCAATGAAAAACTGTTTTTT. The rearrangement uses TRBV19 and TRBJ1-4; no clear D. This CDR3 region has 14 residues. Trimming stripped 5 bases from V and 5 bases from J, with 12 bases between. From germline, CDR1 is LNHDA and CDR2 SQIVND (reference sequence).

In its sample, this clonotype was seen a few times. The chain carries TRBV11-2 and TRBJ2-1; D is ambiguous. In germline, CDR1 is SGHAT, CDR2 FQNNGV. Trimming stripped 2 bases from V and 13 bases from J, with 15 bases between. The CDR3 is 13 amino acids. CDR3 nucleotide sequence: TGTGCCAGCAGCTTATCTAACCAAGCTTATCAGTTCTTC. This encodes CASSLSNQAYQFF.

This clonotype was counted only a few times. This rearrangement joins TRBV2 to TRBJ2-1; 9 nucleotides line up with TRBD1. The CDR3 totals 14 residues. The germline V gene encodes CDR1 SNHLY and CDR2 FYNNEI. V lost 6 bases, J lost 6 bases, and 6 bases stayed unmatched. This CDR3 reads CASRTGTGSNEQFF. The CDR3 coding sequence is TGTGCCAGCAGAACCGGGACAGGGTCCAATGAGCAGTTCTTC.

As concerns this clonotype: At one boundary the junction diverges from the germline segment, which might be a read error. This rearrangement joins TRBV5-5 to TRBJ2-4, with D unresolved. The CDR3 sequence is 15 residues long. In germline, CDR1 is SGHKS, CDR2 YYEKEE (reference sequence). The CDR3 DNA sequence: TGCGCCAGCAGCCAAGTTCCCTTAGCCAAAAACATTCAGTACTTC. Translation: CASSQVPLAKNIQYF.

Many counts were recorded for this clonotype. The rearrangement joins TRBV27 to TRBJ1-2; 7 bases line up with TRBD1. The V gene's germline CDR1 is MNHEY and CDR2 SMNVEV (reference sequence). The ends lost 6 bases at V and 5 bases at J; junction bases unmatched: 9. The CDR3 has 14 residues. As DNA, the CDR3 is TGTGCCAGCAGCCGACCCGGGACAGAGTATGGCTACACCTTC. Protein product: CASSRPGTEYGYTF.

This clonotype was detected only a few times. The chain couples TRBV2 to TRBJ2-3; 8 bases align to TRBD2. Germline CDR1 reads SNHLY; CDR2 reads FYNNEI. The CDR3 consists of 15 residues. Germline trimming cut 4 bases from V and 1 base from J; bases unmatched to any gene: 4. The CDR3 DNA reads TGTGCCAGCAGTGGTAGCGGGGTCGGCACAGATACGCAGTATTTT. As protein: CASSGSGVGTDTQYF.

Ten or more counts support this clonotype. The chain links TRBV3-1 to TRBJ2-5, with 10 bases matching TRBD2. Looked up from germline, CDR1 is LGHDT and CDR2 is YNNKEL (reference sequence). The CDR3 is 17 amino acids. Trimming cost V 0 bases and J 5 bases; bases outside gene matches: 9. CDR3 residues: CASSQETSGRAWETQYF. DNA for the CDR3: TGTGCCAGCAGCCAAGAAACCAGCGGGAGGGCCTGGGAGACCCAGTACTTC.

This clonotype was recorded many times. This chain joins TRBV7-8 and TRBJ2-3, with no clear D. Trimming left V 3 bases short and J 1 base short, with 23 bases between. The CDR3 has 19 residues. Germline CDR1 SGHVS, CDR2 FQNEAQ. The CDR3 reads CASSFGSLGKGRGTDTQYF. In nucleotides, the CDR3 is TGTGCCAGCAGCTTTGGATCCTTGGGCAAGGGAAGGGGCACAGATACGCAGTATTTT.

In this sample, this clonotype turned up many times. This chain links TRBV2 with TRBJ1-4; possible D gene TRBD1, 5 bases. V was clipped by 6 bases and J by 0 bases, with 14 bases between them. This CDR3 has 16 residues. CDR1 SNHLY and CDR2 FYNNEI come from the germline V gene. The DNA of the CDR3 is TGTGCCAGCAGCCCTCTGGGGGGATCAACTAATGAAAAACTGTTTTTT. Its protein product is CASSPLGGSTNEKLFF.

V gene TRBV20-1 combines with J gene TRBJ1-5, with unresolved D. CDR1 and CDR2 (germline): DFQATT, SNEGSKA (reference sequence). V lost 4 bases and J 2 bases, leaving 6 bases between the germline ends. The CDR3 consists of 12 residues. The CDR3 DNA sequence: TGCAGTGCTATCTCTGGCAATCAGCCCCAGCATTTT. Residues: CSAISGNQPQHF.

This clonotype was seen repeatedly, ten times or more. The chain has TRBV7-2 and TRBJ1-2; D is unclear. Trimming removed 5 bases from V and 6 bases from J, with 13 bases in between. Germline V gives CDR1 SGHTA, CDR2 FQGNSA. CDR3 length: 13 residues. The CDR3: CASSRAAGDGYTF. CDR3 DNA: TGTGCCAGCAGCCGGGCGGCTGGCGATGGCTACACCTTC.

The chain has TRBV14 and TRBJ1-1; D not certain. V was pared by 2 bases and J by 4 bases, with 17 bases between. The CDR3 sequence is 16 residues long. The V gene's germline CDR1 is SGHDN and CDR2 FVKESK. CDR3 protein: CASSQRRAALTTEAFF. For the CDR3, the DNA is TGTGCCAGCAGCCAAAGACGTGCGGCTCTGACCACTGAAGCTTTCTTT.

This clonotype was counted at least ten times. The chain employs TRBV27 and TRBJ1-6; D is possibly TRBD1 (5 bases). The CDR3 spans 15 residues. V dropped 3 bases and J dropped 5 bases, with 11 bases sitting between them. Per the germline V gene, CDR1 is MNHEY and CDR2 is SMNVEV (reference sequence). Here the CDR3 DNA reads TGTGCCAGCAGTTTTACGGAGGGACATAATTCACCCCTCCACTTT. It yields the protein CASSFTEGHNSPLHF.

This clonotype was recorded a few times. This chain uses TRBV3-1 with TRBJ2-1; D might be TRBD1 or TRBD2, each matching 5 bases. The CDR3 is made up of 18 amino acids. Germline-derived CDR1 and CDR2 are LGHDT and YNNKEL (reference sequence). Trimming left V 3 bases short and J 5 bases short, with 23 bases between. The CDR3 loop reads CASSHGSRGWTRNNEQFF. The CDR3 DNA sequence: TGTGCCAGCAGCCATGGCTCCCGGGGTTGGACACGGAACAATGAGCAGTTCTTC.